Only a few counts were recorded for the clone carrying this T cell receptor beta chain. Its specificity is unknown. The entry originates in a study of post-analysis software for immune sequencing data. Whole-study findings and limits: In patients, TRBV5-6, TRBV5-1 and TRBV20-1 belonged to roughly five TRBV segments found more frequently than in controls. When the samples were clustered directly with F measure, those that had been prepared in the same batch showed strong co-clustering.

Unique molecular identifiers were present in the TCR beta cDNA libraries. When 1 to 10 million T cells were used, they gave hundreds of thousands of cDNA molecules. TCRdb fed the PCR reads into MiXCR, producing one record per CDR3 protein. The repertoire consists of some 700,000 distinct CDR3 sequences, with 55% to 70% occurring once and the leading ten covering around 11%. This CDR3 has 15 residues. Unmatched junction bases numbered 10, after V lost 4 bases and J lost 8 bases. The V gene's germline CDR1 is SGHRS and CDR2 YFSETQ. The sequence came from a girl aged 2 to 10 with multiple sclerosis. This sequence joins TRBV5-1 and TRBJ1-4; 8 positions match TRBD1. Sequencing used blood. The CDR3 is CASSALQGAGEKLFF. In DNA, the CDR3 is TGCGCCAGCAGCGCCCTTCAGGGGGCTGGAGAAAAACTGTTTTTT.